A selection of T cell receptor beta chains follows, all from one sample in a study of cytomegalovirus exposure and HLA in healthy donors. Sequencing used immunoSEQ multiplex PCR; TCRdb keeps in-frame clones, though not all of them. The sample includes about 66,000 clones, approximately 96% of them seen just once. The sample was PBMCs. These receptors all come from a woman between 18 and 30 years old in good health and CMV-seropositive. CDR3s include the opening cysteine and the closing phenylalanine or tryptophan. Fields, in order: J gene, V gene, D gene, clone size, CDR3 protein, CDR3 DNA. A D gene is named only where the DNA matches it firmly. A row's size may be missing; if present it is once, few, many or a size class.

TRBJ2-2,TRBV5-4,TRBD1,NA,CASSSRDRNTGELFF,TGTGCCAGCAGTAGCCGGGACAGAAACACCGGGGAGCTGTTTTTT
TRBJ1-2,TRBV5-4,NA,NA,CASSPGKGFYGYTF,TGTGCCAGCAGCCCGGGGAAGGGCTTTTATGGCTACACCTTC
TRBJ1-5,TRBV27,NA,NA,CASSLGQMDQPQHF,TGTGCCAGCAGTTTAGGCCAGATGGATCAGCCCCAGCATTTT
TRBJ1-5,TRBV28,NA,NA,CASSLSRVSQPQHF,TGTGCCAGCAGTTTAAGCAGGGTAAGCCAGCCCCAGCATTTT
TRBJ2-1,TRBV27,TRBD1,NA,CASSLTGVIYEQFF,TGTGCCAGCAGTTTGACAGGGGTAATCTATGAGCAGTTCTTC
TRBJ2-1,TRBV5-6,NA,NA,CASSLVYREPEQFF,TGTGCCAGCAGCTTGGTTTACAGGGAGCCTGAGCAGTTCTTC
TRBJ2-2,TRBV28,TRBD1,few,CASSFNRGPGELFF,TGTGCCAGCAGTTTTAACAGGGGGCCCGGGGAGCTGTTTTTT
TRBJ2-5,TRBV7-9,NA,NA,CASSLLPGVSWPARETQYF,TGTGCCAGCAGCTTACTGCCGGGGGTTTCATGGCCAGCACGGGAGACCCAGTACTTC
TRBJ2-1,TRBV6-5,TRBD2,NA,CASSLERGYNEQFF,TGTGCCAGCAGTTTAGAGCGGGGGTACAATGAGCAGTTCTTC
TRBJ2-3,TRBV6-1,NA,NA,CASREDTATDTQYF,TGTGCCAGCAGAGAAGACACCGCCACAGATACGCAGTATTTT
TRBJ2-5,TRBV9,TRBD2,NA,CASSVGRGATETQYF,TGTGCCAGCAGCGTAGGGCGGGGGGCAACAGAGACCCAGTACTTC
TRBJ2-2,TRBV2,TRBD2,NA,CASSEGLARNTGELFF,TGTGCCAGCAGTGAGGGACTAGCGCGGAACACCGGGGAGCTGTTTTTT
TRBJ1-1,TRBV2,TRBD1,NA,CASSVSGQAEAFF,TGTGCCAGCAGCGTATCAGGACAGGCTGAAGCTTTCTTT
TRBJ2-1,TRBV7-3,TRBD2,NA,CASSPSGLSYNEQFF,TGTGCCAGCAGCCCTAGCGGGCTATCCTACAATGAGCAGTTCTTC
TRBJ2-7,TRBV7-3,NA,NA,CASSPGHPYEQYF,TGTGCCAGCAGCCCGGGACACCCTTACGAGCAGTACTTC
TRBJ2-6,TRBV5-1,NA,NA,CASSFSVGGANVLTF,TGCGCCAGCAGCTTTTCGGTTGGTGGGGCCAACGTCCTGACTTTC
TRBJ2-7,TRBV9,TRBD1,NA,CASSHSGTGSYEQYF,TGTGCCAGCAGCCATTCCGGGACAGGGTCCTACGAGCAGTACTTC
TRBJ1-1,TRBV4-2,NA,NA,CASSQDLELTEAFF,TGTGCCAGCAGCCAAGATCTCGAGCTCACTGAAGCTTTCTTT
TRBJ2-1,TRBV28,NA,NA,CASSQPGVNEQFF,TGTGCCAGCAGTCAACCGGGAGTCAATGAGCAGTTCTTC
TRBJ2-1,TRBV27,NA,NA,CASRGGLFYNEQFF,TGTGCCAGCAGAGGGGGACTATTCTACAATGAGCAGTTCTTC
TRBJ1-2,TRBV6-1,NA,NA,CASSEVGRGRDGYTF,TGTGCCAGCAGTGAAGTGGGCAGGGGAAGGGATGGCTACACCTTC
TRBJ2-4,TRBV29-1,TRBD1,NA,CSVEDFTGGNPRVNIQYF,TGCAGCGTTGAAGATTTTACAGGGGGAAACCCTAGGGTTAACATTCAGTACTTC